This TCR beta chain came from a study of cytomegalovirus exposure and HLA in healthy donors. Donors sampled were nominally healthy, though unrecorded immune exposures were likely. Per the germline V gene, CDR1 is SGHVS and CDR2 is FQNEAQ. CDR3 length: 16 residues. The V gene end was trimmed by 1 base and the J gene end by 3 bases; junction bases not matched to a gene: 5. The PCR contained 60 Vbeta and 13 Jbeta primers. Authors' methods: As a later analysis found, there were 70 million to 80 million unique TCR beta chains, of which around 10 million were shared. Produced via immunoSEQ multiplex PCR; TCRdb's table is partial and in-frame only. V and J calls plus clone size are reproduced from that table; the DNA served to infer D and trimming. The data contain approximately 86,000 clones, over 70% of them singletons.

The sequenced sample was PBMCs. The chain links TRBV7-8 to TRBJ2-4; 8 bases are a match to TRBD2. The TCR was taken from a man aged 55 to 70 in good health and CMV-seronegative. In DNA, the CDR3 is TGTGCCAGCAGCTTAGAGGGCGGGGGGTTCAAAAACATTCAGTACTTC. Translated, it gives CASSLEGGGFKNIQYF.